The next 18 T cell receptor beta chains were all read from a single sample in a study of T cells in tumors after PD-1 blockade. Repertoires were generated with immunoSEQ multiplex PCR, while TCRdb's copy carries only in-frame clones and drops some. The profile shows several thousand clones, 50% to 65% of them singletons. The material was tumor tissue, obtained after anti-PD-1 treatment. The receptors shown here come from a human donor with basal cell carcinoma.

DNA of the CDR3: TGTGCCAGCAGCAAAGGGTCGAGCACAGATACGCAGTATTTT. Translating gives CASSKGSSTDTQYF. The chain employs TRBV21-1 and TRBJ2-3. TRBV21-1 is tagged as a pseudogene. The CDR3 runs to 14 residues.

By proportion, this clone is medium-sized. The rearrangement uses TRBV7-2 and TRBJ1-5; no firm D call. CDR1 is SGHTA, CDR2 FQGNSA, per germline. The CDR3 extends over 16 amino acids. With 2 bases removed from V and 7 bases from J, the gap between germline ends came to 18 bases. The CDR3 is CASSLWVARSGQPQHF. CDR3 coding DNA: TGTGCCAGCAGCTTATGGGTAGCAAGGAGCGGGCAGCCCCAGCATTTT. The complete variable domain, with remaining parts taken from reference TRBV7-2 and TRBJ1-5, reads GAGVSQSPSNKVTEKGKDVELRCDPISGHTALYWYRQSLGQGLEFLIYFQGNSAPDKSGLPSDRFSAERTGGSVSTLTIQRTQQEDSAVYLCASSLWVARSGQPQHFGDGTRLSIL.

This clone was recorded a few times. The J gene is TRBJ1-1, the V gene TRBV7-6; D not certain. The V and J ends lost 0 bases and 0 bases respectively, with 8 bases between them. Germline loops: CDR1 SGHVS, CDR2 FNYEAQ. The CDR3 spans 15 residues. CDR3 region: CASSLASAMNTEAFF. The CDR3 DNA sequence: TGTGCCAGCAGCTTAGCGTCCGCTATGAACACTGAAGCTTTCTTT.

This chain connects TRBV5-1 to TRBJ2-3; the D is unclear. V lost 4 bases to trimming and J lost 0 bases, with 18 bases between them. Germline CDR1 and CDR2: SGHRS and YFSETQ. The CDR3 contains 17 residues. The CDR3 region is CASSPGDLGSSTDTQYF. The CDR3 nucleotides read TGCGCCAGCAGCCCCGGCGACCTCGGCTCTAGCACAGATACGCAGTATTTT.

The chain carries TRBV7-9 and TRBJ1-4, with 7 nucleotides matching TRBD1. Trimming removed 1 base from V and 2 bases from J; junction bases left unmatched: 7. Germline V gene lookup returns CDR1 SEHNR and CDR2 FQNEAQ (reference sequence). The CDR3 has 17 amino acids. The CDR3 sequence: CASSLGGTVPTNEKLFF. The CDR3 DNA reads TGTGCCAGCAGCTTAGGAGGGACAGTCCCTACTAATGAAAAACTGTTTTTT. Together with reference TRBV7-9 and TRBJ1-4, the CDR3 gives the full variable domain: DTGVSQNPRHKITKRGQNVTFRCDPISEHNRLYWYRQTLGQGPEFLTYFQNEAQLEKSRLLSDRFSAERPKGSFSTLEIQRTEQGDSAMYLCASSLGGTVPTNEKLFFGSGTQLSVL.

The chain has TRBV12-3 or TRBV12-4 and TRBJ2-3; tentatively, D is TRBD1 (5 bases). The CDR3 is 13 amino acids. Deletions cut 7 bases from V and 6 bases from J, with 14 bases between. The CDR3 nucleotides read TGTGCCAGCACCCTTCTATCAGGGGATACGCAGTATTTT. This encodes CASTLLSGDTQYF.

The rearrangement uses TRBV5-8 and TRBJ1-5, with 7 bases that match TRBD1. The CDR3 length is 16 residues. The V gene's germline CDR1 is SGHTS and CDR2 YDEGEE. The V segment lost 0 bases and the J segment 5 bases; nucleotides outside the gene matches: 8. This chain's CDR3 is CASSLAEGAGHQPQHF. CDR3 DNA: TGTGCCAGCAGCTTGGCCGAGGGGGCCGGTCATCAGCCCCAGCATTTT.

The J gene is TRBJ2-1, the V gene TRBV10-1; D gene unclear. CDR3 length: 17 amino acids. Trimming took 0 bases from V and 3 from J, leaving 15 bases between them. Germline V gene sequence: CDR1 WNHNN, CDR2 SYGVQD (reference sequence). The CDR3 DNA reads as TGCGCCAGCAGTGAGTCTCGGCAGGCGAGCAGCTACAATGAGCAGTTCTTC. It codes for CASSESRQASSYNEQFF.

The chain employs TRBV29-1 and TRBJ1-2; the D is unclear. The ends were cut back, 7 bases at V and 2 bases at J, with 11 bases in the middle. Germline V gives CDR1 SQVTM, CDR2 ANQGSEA. CDR3 length equals 12 residues. CDR3 nucleotide sequence: TGCAGCGCCGAGTGGACGAACTATGGCTACACCTTC. Protein: CSAEWTNYGYTF.

This clone was seen more than once but under ten times. The chain links TRBV7-6 to TRBJ2-7; 7 bases fit TRBD1. CDR3 length: 14 amino acids. CDR1 is SGHVS and CDR2 is FNYEAQ in the germline V gene. The V gene end was trimmed by 5 bases and the J gene end by 4 bases; junction bases not matched to a gene: 8. In DNA form, the CDR3 reads TGTGCCAGCAGCCCAACAGGGGTAGGGTACGAGCAGTACTTC. Encoded protein: CASSPTGVGYEQYF.

This clone has a handful of counts. The chain couples TRBV5-1 to TRBJ1-2; 7 bases are shared with TRBD1. CDR1 and CDR2 (germline): SGHRS, YFSETQ. V trimming: 4 bases; J trimming: 4 bases; junction bases outside the gene matches: 10. This CDR3 is 15 amino acids long. The CDR3 region is CASSTGTATIYGYTF. The DNA for the CDR3 is TGCGCCAGCAGCACTGGGACAGCGACTATCTATGGCTACACCTTC.

This rearrangement joins TRBV29-1 to TRBJ1-1; 12 bases are shared with TRBD1. In germline, CDR1 is SQVTM, CDR2 ANQGSEA. V lost 7 bases to trimming and J lost 11 bases; unmatched junction nucleotides: 14. This CDR3 has 14 residues. The CDR3 DNA reads as TGCAGCGGTGCCGGGACAGGGGGCAGGGGTAGGGCTTTCTTT. This sequence encodes CSGAGTGGRGRAFF.

V gene TRBV3-1 (or the pseudogene TRBV3-2) combines with J gene TRBJ2-2, with D possibly TRBD2 on 6 matching bases. Trimming left V 1 base short and J 0 bases short, with 9 bases between. Per germline, CDR1 LGHDT and CDR2 YNNKEL (reference sequence). This CDR3 has 16 amino acids. DNA of the CDR3: TGTGCCAGCAGCCAAGGGGTAGCGGCGAACACCGGGGAGCTGTTTTTT. Protein product: CASSQGVAANTGELFF.

The rearrangement joins TRBV6-5 to TRBJ2-5; D is ambiguous. This CDR3 contains 13 residues. The germline V and J ends were trimmed by 0 bases and 6 bases, with 8 bases remaining between them. Germline V lookup: CDR1 MNHEY, CDR2 SVGAGI. This CDR3 is CASSYSGQKTQYF. The CDR3 bases are TGTGCCAGCAGTTACTCAGGTCAGAAGACCCAGTACTTC.

This clone occurred a few times. The chain links TRBV6-5 to TRBJ1-1; D not certain. V lost 7 bases, J lost 4 bases, and 7 bases lay in between. CDR3 length: 11 amino acids. Germline V gene lookup returns CDR1 MNHEY and CDR2 SVGAGI. CDR3 loop: CASTVGTEAFF. In DNA, the CDR3 is TGTGCCAGCACCGTAGGCACTGAAGCTTTCTTT.

This sequence joins TRBV19 and TRBJ1-1; possible D gene TRBD1, 6 bases. V was clipped by 6 bases and J by 3 bases, with 11 bases between them. This CDR3 contains 13 residues. The germline V gene has CDR1 LNHDA and CDR2 SQIVND (reference sequence). The CDR3 region is CASRWTEDTEAFF. The CDR3 DNA sequence: TGTGCCAGTAGATGGACAGAGGACACTGAAGCTTTCTTT.

The chain employs TRBV5-1 and TRBJ1-1; D perhaps matches TRBD1 (5 bases). V lost 0 bases, J lost 1 base, and 7 bases lay in between. The CDR3 length is 14 residues. Germline V lookup: CDR1 SGHRS, CDR2 YFSETQ. DNA of the CDR3: TGCGCCAGCAGCTTGGCCGGGGGGAACACTGAAGCTTTCTTT. Amino acid sequence: CASSLAGGNTEAFF.

The chain couples TRBV6-1 to TRBJ1-1, with 9 bases matching TRBD1. V shed 2 bases, J shed 6 bases, and the junction held 10 bases outside the gene matches. The CDR3 length is 16 residues. Germline-derived CDR1 and CDR2 are MNHNS and SASEGT. CDR3 region: CASSEYGTGFGAEAFF. The CDR3 DNA sequence: TGTGCCAGCAGTGAATACGGGACAGGGTTTGGCGCTGAAGCTTTCTTT.